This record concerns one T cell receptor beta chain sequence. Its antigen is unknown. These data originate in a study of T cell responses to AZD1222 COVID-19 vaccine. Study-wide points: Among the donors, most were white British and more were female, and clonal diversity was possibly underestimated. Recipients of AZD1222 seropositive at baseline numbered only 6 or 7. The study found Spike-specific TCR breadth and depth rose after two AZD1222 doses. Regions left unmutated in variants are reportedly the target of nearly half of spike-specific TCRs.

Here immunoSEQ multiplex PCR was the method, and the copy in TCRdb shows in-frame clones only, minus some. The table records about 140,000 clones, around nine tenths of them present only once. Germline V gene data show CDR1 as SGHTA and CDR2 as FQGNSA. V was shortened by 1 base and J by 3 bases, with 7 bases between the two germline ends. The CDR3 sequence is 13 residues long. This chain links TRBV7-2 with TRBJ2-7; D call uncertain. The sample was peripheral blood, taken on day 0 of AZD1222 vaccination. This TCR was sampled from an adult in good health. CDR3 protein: CASSLVTFYEQYF. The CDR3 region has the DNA TGTGCCAGCAGCTTAGTTACCTTCTACGAGCAGTACTTC.